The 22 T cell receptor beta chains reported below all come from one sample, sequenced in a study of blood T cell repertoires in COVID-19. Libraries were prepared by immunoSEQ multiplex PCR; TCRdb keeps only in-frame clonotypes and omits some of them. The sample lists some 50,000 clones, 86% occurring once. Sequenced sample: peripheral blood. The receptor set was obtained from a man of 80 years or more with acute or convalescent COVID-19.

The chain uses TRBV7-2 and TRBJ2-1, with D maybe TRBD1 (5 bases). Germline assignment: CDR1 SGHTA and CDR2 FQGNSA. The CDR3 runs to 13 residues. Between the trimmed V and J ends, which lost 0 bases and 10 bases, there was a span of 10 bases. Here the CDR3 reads CASSLARDSEQFF. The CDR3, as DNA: TGTGCCAGCAGCTTAGCGCGAGACAGCGAGCAGTTCTTC.

DNA of the CDR3: TGCGCCAGCAGCCAAGAGTCGGGTCATGAAGGGGCCAACGTCCTGACTTTC. Protein sequence: CASSQESGHEGANVLTF. The chain links TRBV4-3 to TRBJ2-6; the D is unclear. Trimming cost V 0 bases and J 4 bases, with 13 bases left between them. The CDR3 sequence is 17 residues long. Per the germline V gene, CDR1 is LGHNA and CDR2 is YSLEER.

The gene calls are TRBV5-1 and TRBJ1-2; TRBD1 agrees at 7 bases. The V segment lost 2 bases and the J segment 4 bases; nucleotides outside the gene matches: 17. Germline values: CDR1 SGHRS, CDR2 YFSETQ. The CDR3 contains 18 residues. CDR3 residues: CASSFVLPGTAFPYGYTF. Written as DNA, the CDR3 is TGCGCCAGCAGCTTTGTATTGCCCGGGACAGCCTTCCCCTATGGCTACACCTTC.

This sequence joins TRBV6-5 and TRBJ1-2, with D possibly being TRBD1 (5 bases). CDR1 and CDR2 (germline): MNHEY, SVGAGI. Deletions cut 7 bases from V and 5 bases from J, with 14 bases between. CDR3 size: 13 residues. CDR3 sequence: CASIMTALYGYTF. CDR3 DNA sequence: TGTGCCAGCATTATGACAGCCTTGTATGGCTACACCTTC.

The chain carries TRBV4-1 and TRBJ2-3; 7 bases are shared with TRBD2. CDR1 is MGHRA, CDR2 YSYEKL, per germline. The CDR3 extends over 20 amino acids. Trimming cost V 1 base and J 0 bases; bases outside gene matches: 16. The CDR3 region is CASSQVSKVGGTSSTDTQYF. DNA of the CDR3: TGCGCCAGCAGCCAAGTCAGCAAGGTGGGGGGGACCTCTAGCACAGATACGCAGTATTTT.

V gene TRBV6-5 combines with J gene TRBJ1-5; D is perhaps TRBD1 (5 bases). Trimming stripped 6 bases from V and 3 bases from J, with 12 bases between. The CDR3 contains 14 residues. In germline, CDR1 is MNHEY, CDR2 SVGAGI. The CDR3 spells CASSADRYNQPQHF. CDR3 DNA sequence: TGTGCCAGCAGCGCCGACAGATACAATCAGCCCCAGCATTTT.

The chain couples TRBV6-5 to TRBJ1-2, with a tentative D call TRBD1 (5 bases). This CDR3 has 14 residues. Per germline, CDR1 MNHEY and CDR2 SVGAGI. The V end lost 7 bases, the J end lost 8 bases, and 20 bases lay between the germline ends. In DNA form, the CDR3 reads TGTGCCAGCACCCCCGGCGCAGGGCGGTCAGGCTACACCTTC. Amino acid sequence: CASTPGAGRSGYTF.

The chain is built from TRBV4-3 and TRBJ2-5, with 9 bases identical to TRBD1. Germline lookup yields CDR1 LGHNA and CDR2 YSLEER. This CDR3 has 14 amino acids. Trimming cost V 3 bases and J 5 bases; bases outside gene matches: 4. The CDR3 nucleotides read TGCGCCAGCAGCCAGGCGACAGGGGGGGAGACCCAGTACTTC. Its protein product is CASSQATGGETQYF.

The CDR3 loop reads CASTFSNQPQHF. The CDR3 DNA is TGTGCCAGCACCTTCAGCAATCAGCCCCAGCATTTT. The chain employs TRBV12-3 or TRBV12-4 and TRBJ1-5; no firm D call. This CDR3 contains 12 residues. Trimming took off 7 bases at V and 1 base at J, with 5 bases between the two ends.

This CDR3 is CASSSTGGRNEKLFF. In DNA form, the CDR3 reads TGTGCCAGCAGTTCAACAGGGGGGCGCAATGAAAAACTGTTTTTT. The chain recombines TRBV5-4 with TRBJ1-4, with 8 bases identical to TRBD1. Per germline, CDR1 SGHNT and CDR2 YYREEE (reference sequence). Germline trimming cut 5 bases from V and 5 bases from J; bases unmatched to any gene: 8. The CDR3 spans 15 residues.

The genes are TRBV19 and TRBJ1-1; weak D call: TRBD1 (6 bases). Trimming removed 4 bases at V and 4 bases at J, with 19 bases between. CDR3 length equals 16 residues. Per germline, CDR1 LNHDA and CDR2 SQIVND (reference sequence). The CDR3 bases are TGTGCCAGTAGTAGACCGGACAGCCCAGTGGGCACTGAAGCTTTCTTT. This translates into CASSRPDSPVGTEAFF.

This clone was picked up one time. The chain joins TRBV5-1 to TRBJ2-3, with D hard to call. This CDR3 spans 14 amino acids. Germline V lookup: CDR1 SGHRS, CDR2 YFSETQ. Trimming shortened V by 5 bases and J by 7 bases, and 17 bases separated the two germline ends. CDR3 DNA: TGCGCCAGCAGGCTTAGTGCCTCTTCGAATACGCAGTATTTT. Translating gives CASRLSASSNTQYF.

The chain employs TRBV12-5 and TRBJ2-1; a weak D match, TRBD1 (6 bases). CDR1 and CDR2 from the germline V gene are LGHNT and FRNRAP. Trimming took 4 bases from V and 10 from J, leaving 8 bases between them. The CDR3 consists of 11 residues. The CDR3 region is CASGWGQEQFF. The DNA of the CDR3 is TGTGCTAGTGGTTGGGGGCAGGAGCAGTTCTTC.

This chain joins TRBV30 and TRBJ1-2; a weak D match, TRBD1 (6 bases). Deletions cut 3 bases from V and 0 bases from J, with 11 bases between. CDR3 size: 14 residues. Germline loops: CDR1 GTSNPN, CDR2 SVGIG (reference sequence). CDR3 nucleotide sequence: TGTGCCTGGAGGAGGGGGACCGCTAACTATGGCTACACCTTC. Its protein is CAWRRGTANYGYTF.

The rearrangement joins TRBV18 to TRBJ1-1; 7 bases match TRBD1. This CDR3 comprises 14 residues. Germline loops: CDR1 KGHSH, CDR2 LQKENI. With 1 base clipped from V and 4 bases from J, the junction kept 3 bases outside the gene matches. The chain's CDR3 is CASSPQGAITEAFF. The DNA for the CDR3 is TGTGCCAGCTCACCACAGGGGGCGATCACTGAAGCTTTCTTT. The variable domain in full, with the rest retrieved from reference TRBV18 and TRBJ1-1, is NAGVMQNPRHLVRRRGQEARLRCSPMKGHSHVYWYRQLPEEGLKFMVYLQKENIIDESGMPKERFSAEFPKEGPSILRIQQVVRGDSAAYFCASSPQGAITEAFFGQGTRLTVV.

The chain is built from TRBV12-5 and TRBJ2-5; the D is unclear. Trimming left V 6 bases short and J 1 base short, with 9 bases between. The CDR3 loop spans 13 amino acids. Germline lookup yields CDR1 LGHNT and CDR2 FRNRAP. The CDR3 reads CASGKTLQETQYF. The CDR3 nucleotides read TGTGCTAGTGGCAAGACACTCCAAGAGACCCAGTACTTC. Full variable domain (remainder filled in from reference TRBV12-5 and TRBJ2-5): DARVTQTPRHKVTEMGQEVTMRCQPILGHNTVFWYRQTMMQGLELLAYFRNRAPLDDSGMPKDRFSAEMPDATLATLKIQPSEPRDSAVYFCASGKTLQETQYFGPGTRLLVL.

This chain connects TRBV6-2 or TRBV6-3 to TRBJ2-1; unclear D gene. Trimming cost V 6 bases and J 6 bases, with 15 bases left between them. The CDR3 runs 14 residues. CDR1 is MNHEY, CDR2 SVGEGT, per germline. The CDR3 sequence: CASSLVGGRNEQFF. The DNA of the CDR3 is TGTGCCAGCAGCCTAGTCGGTGGGCGCAATGAGCAGTTCTTC.

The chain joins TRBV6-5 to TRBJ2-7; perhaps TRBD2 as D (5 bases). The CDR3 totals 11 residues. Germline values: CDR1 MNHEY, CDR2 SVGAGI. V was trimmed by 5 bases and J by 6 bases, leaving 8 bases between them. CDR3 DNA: TGTGCCAGCAGTACTCGGGGCGAGCAGTACTTC. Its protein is CASSTRGEQYF.

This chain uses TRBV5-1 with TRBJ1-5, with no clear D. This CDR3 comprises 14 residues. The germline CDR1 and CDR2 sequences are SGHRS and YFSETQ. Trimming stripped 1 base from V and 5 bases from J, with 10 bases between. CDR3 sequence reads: CASSLSGSDQPQHF. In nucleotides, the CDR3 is TGCGCCAGCAGCTTGTCAGGATCCGATCAGCCCCAGCATTTT. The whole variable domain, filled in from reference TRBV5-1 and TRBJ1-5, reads KAGVTQTPRYLIKTRGQQVTLSCSPISGHRSVSWYQQTPGQGLQFLFEYFSETQRNKGNFPGRFSGRQFSNSRSEMNVSTLELGDSALYLCASSLSGSDQPQHFGDGTRLSIL.

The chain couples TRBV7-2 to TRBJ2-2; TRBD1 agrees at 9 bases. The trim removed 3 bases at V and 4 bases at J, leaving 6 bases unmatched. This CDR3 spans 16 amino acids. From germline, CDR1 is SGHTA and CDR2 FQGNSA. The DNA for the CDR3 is TGTGCCAGCAGCTTCTCAGGGACAGGGAGCACCGGGGAGCTGTTTTTT. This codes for CASSFSGTGSTGELFF.

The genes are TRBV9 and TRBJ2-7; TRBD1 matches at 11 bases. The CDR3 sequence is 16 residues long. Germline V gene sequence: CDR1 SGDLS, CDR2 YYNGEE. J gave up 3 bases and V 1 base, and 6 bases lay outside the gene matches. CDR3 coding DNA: TGTGCCAGCAGCGTATCCCCGGGACAGGGGGGCTACGAGCAGTACTTC. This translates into CASSVSPGQGGYEQYF.

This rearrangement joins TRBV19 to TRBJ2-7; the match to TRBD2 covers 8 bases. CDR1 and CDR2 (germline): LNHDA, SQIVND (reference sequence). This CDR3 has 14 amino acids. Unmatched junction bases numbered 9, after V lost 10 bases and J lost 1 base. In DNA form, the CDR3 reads TGTGCCACCAGAGAGCGGGGGATTTCCTACGAGCAGTACTTC. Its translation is CATRERGISYEQYF.